Included here is one T cell receptor (beta chain) sequence, with context. Per the original data handling: Amplification of reference gene primers provided the estimated nucleated cell counts. TCRdb's table, derived via immunoSEQ multiplex PCR, lists solely in-frame clones and lacks some. The DNA was the basis for D and trimming; V, J and clone size are from that table. The sample contains around 140,000 clones, 84% of which appear only once. The data are from a study of blood T cell repertoires in COVID-19. Study-wide context: Italy, Spain and the United States were the sources of the convalescent and acute COVID-19 samples. PBMCs, B-cell-depleted T cells, or T cells provided the cDNA or gDNA that made up the material.

The Seattle patients, enrolled during active infection, were followed longitudinally. CDR1 is SNHLY and CDR2 is FYNNEI in the germline V gene. V dropped 8 bases and J dropped 1 base, with 11 bases sitting between them. This CDR3 contains 13 residues. The sample consisted of peripheral blood. The sequence came from a man younger than 40 with COVID-19, enrolled during active disease. J is TRBJ2-5 and V is TRBV2, with no clear D. The CDR3 DNA reads as TGTGCCAGCTCTTACAACGCCCAAGAGACCCAGTACTTC. Its translation: CASSYNAQETQYF.